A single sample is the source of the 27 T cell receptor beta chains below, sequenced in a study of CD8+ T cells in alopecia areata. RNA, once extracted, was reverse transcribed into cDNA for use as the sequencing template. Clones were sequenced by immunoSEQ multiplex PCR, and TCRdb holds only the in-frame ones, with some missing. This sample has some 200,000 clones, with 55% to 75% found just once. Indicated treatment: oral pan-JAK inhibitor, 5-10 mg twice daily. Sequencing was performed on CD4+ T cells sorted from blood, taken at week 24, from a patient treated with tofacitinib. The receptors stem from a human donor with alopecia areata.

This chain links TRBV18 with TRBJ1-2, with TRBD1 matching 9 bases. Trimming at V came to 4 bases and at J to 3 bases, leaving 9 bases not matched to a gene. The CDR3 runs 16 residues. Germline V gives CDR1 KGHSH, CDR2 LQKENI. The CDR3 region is CASSLRIRQGDYGYTF. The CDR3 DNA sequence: TGTGCCAGCTCACTCCGGATTCGACAGGGGGACTATGGCTACACCTTC.

The CDR3 loop reads CASSRSGQSALYEQYF. The CDR3 region has the DNA TGTGCCAGCAGCCGATCGGGGCAGAGTGCGTTGTACGAGCAGTACTTC. V usage is TRBV7-9 and J usage is TRBJ2-7; TRBD1 or TRBD2 may be the D gene (5 bases each). Trimming pared 5 bases from V and 4 bases from J, leaving 21 bases between. The CDR3 extends over 16 amino acids. Germline V gene sequence: CDR1 SEHNR, CDR2 FQNEAQ (reference sequence).

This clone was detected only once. The CDR3: CASSRGQGAEGELFF. In DNA form, the CDR3 reads TGTGCCAGCAGCCGAGGACAGGGGGCCGAGGGGGAGCTGTTTTTT. The chain carries TRBV7-9 and TRBJ2-2; 11 nucleotides agree with TRBD1. With V trimmed by 5 bases and J by 8 bases, 7 bases remained unmatched. CDR3 size: 15 residues. The germline gives CDR1 SEHNR, CDR2 FQNEAQ (reference sequence).

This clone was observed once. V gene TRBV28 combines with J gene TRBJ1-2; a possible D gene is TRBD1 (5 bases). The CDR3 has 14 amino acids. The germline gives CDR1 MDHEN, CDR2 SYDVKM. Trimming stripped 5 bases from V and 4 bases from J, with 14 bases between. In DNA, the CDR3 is TGTGCCAGCAGTCGACAGAATCGGACCTATGGCTACACCTTC. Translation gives CASSRQNRTYGYTF.

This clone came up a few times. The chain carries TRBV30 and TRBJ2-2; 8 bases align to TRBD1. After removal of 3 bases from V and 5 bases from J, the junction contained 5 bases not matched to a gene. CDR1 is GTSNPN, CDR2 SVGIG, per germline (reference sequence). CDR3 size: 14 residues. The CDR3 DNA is TGTGCCTGGAGGAGGACAGGGACAACCGGGGAGCTGTTTTTT. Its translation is CAWRRTGTTGELFF.

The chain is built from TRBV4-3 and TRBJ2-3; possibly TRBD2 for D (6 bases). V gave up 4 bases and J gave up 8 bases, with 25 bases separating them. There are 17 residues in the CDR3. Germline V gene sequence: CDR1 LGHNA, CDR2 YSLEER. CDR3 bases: TGCGCCAGCAGCCGATATAAGACGGGGGTGACTCAGGGTACGCAGTATTTT. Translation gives CASSRYKTGVTQGTQYF.

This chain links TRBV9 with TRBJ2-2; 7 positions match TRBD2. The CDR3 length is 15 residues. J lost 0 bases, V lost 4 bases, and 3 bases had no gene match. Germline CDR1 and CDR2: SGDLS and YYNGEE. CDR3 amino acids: CASSHTSANTGELFF. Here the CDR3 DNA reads TGTGCCAGCAGCCATACTAGCGCGAACACCGGGGAGCTGTTTTTT.

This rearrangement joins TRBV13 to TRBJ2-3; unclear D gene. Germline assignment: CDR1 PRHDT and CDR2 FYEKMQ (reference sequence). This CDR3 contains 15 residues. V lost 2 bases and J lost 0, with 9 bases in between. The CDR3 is CASSLRTASTDTQYF. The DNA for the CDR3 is TGTGCCAGCAGCTTAAGGACCGCTAGCACAGATACGCAGTATTTT.

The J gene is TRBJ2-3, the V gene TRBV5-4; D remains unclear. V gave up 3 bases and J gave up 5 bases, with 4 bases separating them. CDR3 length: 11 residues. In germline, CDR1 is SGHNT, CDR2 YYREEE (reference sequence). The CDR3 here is CASSSRDTQYF. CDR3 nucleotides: TGTGCCAGCAGCTCGAGAGATACGCAGTATTTT.

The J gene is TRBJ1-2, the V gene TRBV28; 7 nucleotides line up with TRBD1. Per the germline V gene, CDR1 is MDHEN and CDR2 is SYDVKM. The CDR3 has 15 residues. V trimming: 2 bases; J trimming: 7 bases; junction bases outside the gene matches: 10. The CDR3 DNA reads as TGTGCCAGCAGTTTACGTCGACAGGGTTGGGGTGGCTACACCTTC. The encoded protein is CASSLRRQGWGGYTF.

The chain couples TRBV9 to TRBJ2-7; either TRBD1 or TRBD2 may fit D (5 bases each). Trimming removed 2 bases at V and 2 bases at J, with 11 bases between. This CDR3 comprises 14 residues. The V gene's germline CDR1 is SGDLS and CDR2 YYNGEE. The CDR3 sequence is CASSVLGDPYEQYF. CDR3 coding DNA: TGTGCCAGCAGCGTGCTAGGGGACCCCTACGAGCAGTACTTC.

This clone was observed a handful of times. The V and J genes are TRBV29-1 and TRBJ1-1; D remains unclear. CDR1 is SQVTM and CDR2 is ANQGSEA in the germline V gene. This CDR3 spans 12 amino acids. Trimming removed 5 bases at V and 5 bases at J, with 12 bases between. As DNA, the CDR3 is TGCAGCGTTACCGAAGGGAGGACTGAAGCTTTCTTT. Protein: CSVTEGRTEAFF.

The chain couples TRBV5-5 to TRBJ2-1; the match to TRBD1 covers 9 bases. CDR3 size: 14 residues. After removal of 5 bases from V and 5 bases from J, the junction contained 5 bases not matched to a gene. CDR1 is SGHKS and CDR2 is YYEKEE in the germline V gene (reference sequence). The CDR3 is CASSLWTGDNEQFF. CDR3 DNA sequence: TGTGCCAGCAGTCTGTGGACAGGGGACAATGAGCAGTTCTTC.

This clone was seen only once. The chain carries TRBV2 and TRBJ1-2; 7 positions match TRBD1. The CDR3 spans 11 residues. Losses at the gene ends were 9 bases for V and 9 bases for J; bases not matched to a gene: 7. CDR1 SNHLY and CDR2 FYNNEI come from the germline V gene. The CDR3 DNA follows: TGTGCCAGGATGAGACAGGGTAGCTACACCTTC. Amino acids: CARMRQGSYTF.

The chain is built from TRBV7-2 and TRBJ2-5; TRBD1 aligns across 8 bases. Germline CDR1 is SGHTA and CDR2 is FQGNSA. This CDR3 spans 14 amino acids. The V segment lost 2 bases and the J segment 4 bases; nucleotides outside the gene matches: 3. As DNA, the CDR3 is TGTGCCAGCAGCTTACAGGGGGCGGGAGAGACCCAGTACTTC. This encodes CASSLQGAGETQYF.

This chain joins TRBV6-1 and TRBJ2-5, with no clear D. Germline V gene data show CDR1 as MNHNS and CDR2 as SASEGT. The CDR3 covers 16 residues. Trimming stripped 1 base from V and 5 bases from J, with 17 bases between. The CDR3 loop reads CASSEVMAGRLETQYF. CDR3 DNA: TGTGCCAGCAGTGAAGTTATGGCAGGCCGACTCGAGACCCAGTACTTC.

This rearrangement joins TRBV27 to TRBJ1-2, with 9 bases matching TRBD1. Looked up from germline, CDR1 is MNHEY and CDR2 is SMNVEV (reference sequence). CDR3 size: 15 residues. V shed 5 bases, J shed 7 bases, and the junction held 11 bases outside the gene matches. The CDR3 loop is CASSVPGQGLSGYTF. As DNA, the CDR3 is TGTGCCAGCAGTGTTCCGGGACAGGGCCTAAGTGGCTACACCTTC.

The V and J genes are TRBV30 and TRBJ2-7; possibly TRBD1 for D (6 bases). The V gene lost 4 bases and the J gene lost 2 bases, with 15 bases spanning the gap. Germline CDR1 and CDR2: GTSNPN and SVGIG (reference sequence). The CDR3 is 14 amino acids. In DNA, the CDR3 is TGTGCCTGGAACAAGGCAGGGGCTACCTACGAGCAGTACTTC. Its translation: CAWNKAGATYEQYF. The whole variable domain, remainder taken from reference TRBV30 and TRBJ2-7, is SQTIHQWPATLVQPVGSPLSLECTVEGTSNPNLYWYRQAAGRGLQLLFYSVGIGQISSEVPQNLSASRPQDRQFILSSKKLLLSDSGFYLCAWNKAGATYEQYFGPGTRLTVT.

CDR3 amino acids: CASSFRDTDTQYF. CDR3 DNA sequence: TGCGCCAGCAGCTTCCGGGACACAGATACGCAGTATTTT. The chain links TRBV5-1 to TRBJ2-3; tentative D call: TRBD2 (5 bases). The CDR3 has 13 amino acids. Germline lookup yields CDR1 SGHRS and CDR2 YFSETQ. V gave up 2 bases and J gave up 2 bases, with 6 bases separating them.

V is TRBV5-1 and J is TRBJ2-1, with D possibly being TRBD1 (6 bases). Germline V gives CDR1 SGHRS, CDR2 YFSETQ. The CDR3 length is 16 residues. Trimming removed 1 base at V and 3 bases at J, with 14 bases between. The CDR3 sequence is CASSLTGGRGYNEQFF. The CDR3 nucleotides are TGCGCCAGCAGCTTGACTGGGGGCCGGGGCTACAATGAGCAGTTCTTC. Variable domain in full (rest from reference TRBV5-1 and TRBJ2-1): KAGVTQTPRYLIKTRGQQVTLSCSPISGHRSVSWYQQTPGQGLQFLFEYFSETQRNKGNFPGRFSGRQFSNSRSEMNVSTLELGDSALYLCASSLTGGRGYNEQFFGPGTRLTVL.

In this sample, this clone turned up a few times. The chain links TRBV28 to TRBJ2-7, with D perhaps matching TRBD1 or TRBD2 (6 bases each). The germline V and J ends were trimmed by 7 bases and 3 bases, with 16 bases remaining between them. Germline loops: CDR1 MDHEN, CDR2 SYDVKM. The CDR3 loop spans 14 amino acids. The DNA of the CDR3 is TGTGCCAGCACTGTGAGGGGGGCGAACTACGAGCAGTACTTC. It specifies CASTVRGANYEQYF.

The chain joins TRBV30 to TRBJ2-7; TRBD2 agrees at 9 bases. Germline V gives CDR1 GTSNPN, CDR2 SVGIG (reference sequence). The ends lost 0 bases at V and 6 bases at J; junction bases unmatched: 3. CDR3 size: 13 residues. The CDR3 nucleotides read TGTGCCTGGAGTGTAGCGGGAGGTACCGAGCAGTACTTC. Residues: CAWSVAGGTEQYF.

The CDR3 DNA sequence: TGTGCCACCGGGGGAGGGGGCGCAGCTAACTATGGCTACACCTTC. It specifies CATGGGGAANYGYTF. The chain combines TRBV15 with TRBJ1-2, with 7 nucleotides matching TRBD1. CDR1 is LNHNV, CDR2 YYDKDF, per germline (reference sequence). The CDR3 loop spans 15 amino acids. The J segment lost 0 bases and the V segment lost 8 bases, leaving 9 bases of the junction unmatched.

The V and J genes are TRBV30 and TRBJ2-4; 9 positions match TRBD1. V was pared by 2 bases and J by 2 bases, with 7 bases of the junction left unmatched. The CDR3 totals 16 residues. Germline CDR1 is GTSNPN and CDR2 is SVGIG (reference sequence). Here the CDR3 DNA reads TGTGCCTGGAGTTTGGGGACAGGGAGAACCAAAAACATTCAGTACTTC. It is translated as CAWSLGTGRTKNIQYF.

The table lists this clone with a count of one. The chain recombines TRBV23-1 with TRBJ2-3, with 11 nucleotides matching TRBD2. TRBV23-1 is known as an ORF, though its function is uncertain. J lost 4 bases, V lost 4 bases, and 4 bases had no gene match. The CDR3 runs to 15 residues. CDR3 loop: CASSRGLAAADTQYF. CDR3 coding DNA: TGCGCCAGCAGTCGGGGACTAGCGGCGGCAGATACGCAGTATTTT.

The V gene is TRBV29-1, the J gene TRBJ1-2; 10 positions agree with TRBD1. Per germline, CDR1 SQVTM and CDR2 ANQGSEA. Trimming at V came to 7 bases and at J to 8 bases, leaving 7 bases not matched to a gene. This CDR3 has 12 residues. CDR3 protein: CSAGDRGWGYTF. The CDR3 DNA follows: TGCAGCGCAGGGGACAGGGGATGGGGCTACACCTTC.

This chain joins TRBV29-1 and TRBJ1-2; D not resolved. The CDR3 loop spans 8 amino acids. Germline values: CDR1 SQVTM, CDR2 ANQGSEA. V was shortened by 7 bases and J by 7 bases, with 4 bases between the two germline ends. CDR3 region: CSDGGYTF. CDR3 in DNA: TGCAGCGACGGTGGCTACACCTTC.